This T cell receptor beta chain was sequenced for a study of cytomegalovirus exposure and HLA in healthy donors. Some clones are missing from TCRdb's copy, which holds only in-frame ones; the method was immunoSEQ multiplex PCR. The table lists some 150,000 clones, just under 90% of them singletons. V shed 5 bases, J shed 0 bases, and the junction held 9 bases outside the gene matches. Looked up from germline, CDR1 is MDHEN and CDR2 is SYDVKM. The CDR3 contains 16 residues. The sequenced sample consisted of PBMCs. The source is a woman aged 30 to 39 in good health and CMV-seropositive. This rearrangement joins TRBV28 to TRBJ1-2; TRBD1 agrees at 7 bases. The CDR3 reads CASSHRTGTANYGYTF. Here the CDR3 DNA reads TGTGCCAGCAGTCACCGGACCGGGACAGCTAACTATGGCTACACCTTC.